These T cell receptor beta chains were read from a single sample in a study of monozygotic twins with inflammatory bowel disease. TCRdb re-called the 5' RACE reads and gives one entry per CDR3 protein, without DNA. With under 150,000 distinct CDR3 sequences in the sample, the ten largest clones hold 2.4%. Sequenced material: blood. Every receptor here comes from a human donor with ulcerative colitis or Crohn's disease, or a healthy co-twin of an affected twin (not recorded which). CDR3s include the opening cysteine and the closing phenylalanine or tryptophan.

V gene: TRBV7-3; J gene: TRBJ2-7; CDR3 protein: CASSKGGQGANEQYF
V gene: TRBV24-1; J gene: TRBJ2-3; CDR3 protein: CATSDRDRDVADTQYF
V gene: TRBV25-1; J gene: TRBJ2-3; CDR3 protein: CASTPLGERGFTDTQYF
V gene: TRBV10-3; J gene: TRBJ2-4; CDR3 protein: CAISESGTILAKNIQYF
V gene: TRBV4-3; J gene: TRBJ1-2; CDR3 protein: CASSQDRGDYGYTF
V gene: TRBV20-1; J gene: TRBJ2-3; CDR3 protein: CSARDASGRASTDTQYF
V gene: TRBV7-6; J gene: TRBJ2-1; CDR3 protein: CASSRTSGTGAYNEQFF
V gene: TRBV19; J gene: TRBJ1-1; CDR3 protein: CASSADRYNRGTEAFF
V gene: TRBV20-1; J gene: TRBJ2-2; CDR3 protein: CSAPKDTANTGELFF
V gene: TRBV5-1; J gene: TRBJ2-7; CDR3 protein: CASSLGQGNYEQYF
V gene: TRBV4-3; J gene: TRBJ1-4; CDR3 protein: CASSQYRGRDEKLFF
V gene: TRBV18; J gene: TRBJ2-7; CDR3 protein: CASSPPTGPYEQYF
V gene: TRBV28; J gene: TRBJ2-7; CDR3 protein: CASGTSGLVRYEQYF
V gene: TRBV3-1; J gene: TRBJ2-2; CDR3 protein: CASSQDSGSVHTGELFF
V gene: TRBV20-1; J gene: TRBJ2-7; CDR3 protein: CSATRAGGEQYF
V gene: TRBV10-3; J gene: TRBJ2-1; CDR3 protein: CAISESNQGNNEQFF
V gene: TRBV12-3/TRBV12-4; J gene: TRBJ2-2; CDR3 protein: CASSLTSGGRTGELFF
V gene: TRBV11-2; J gene: TRBJ1-1; CDR3 protein: CASSFRVITHNMNTEAFF
V gene: TRBV5-1; J gene: TRBJ2-3; CDR3 protein: CASSPGLAGMTDTQYF
V gene: TRBV5-1; J gene: TRBJ2-2; CDR3 protein: CASSPGGKRITGELFF
V gene: TRBV9; J gene: TRBJ1-1; CDR3 protein: CASSVASRGGENTEAFF
V gene: TRBV7-2; J gene: TRBJ2-5; CDR3 protein: CASSTGTSVNRETQYF
V gene: TRBV6-2/TRBV6-3; J gene: TRBJ1-1; CDR3 protein: CASSLGTGVRNTEAFF
V gene: TRBV6-1; J gene: TRBJ1-6; CDR3 protein: CASRWEWRNSDNSPLHF
V gene: TRBV7-9; J gene: TRBJ2-5; CDR3 protein: CASSLAGLRMLETQYF
V gene: TRBV5-1; J gene: TRBJ2-1; CDR3 protein: CASSLVVAGYNEQFF
V gene: TRBV6-5; J gene: TRBJ2-7; CDR3 protein: CASSYSTIWEIYEQYF
V gene: TRBV4-3; J gene: TRBJ2-5; CDR3 protein: CASSQTGIQETQYF